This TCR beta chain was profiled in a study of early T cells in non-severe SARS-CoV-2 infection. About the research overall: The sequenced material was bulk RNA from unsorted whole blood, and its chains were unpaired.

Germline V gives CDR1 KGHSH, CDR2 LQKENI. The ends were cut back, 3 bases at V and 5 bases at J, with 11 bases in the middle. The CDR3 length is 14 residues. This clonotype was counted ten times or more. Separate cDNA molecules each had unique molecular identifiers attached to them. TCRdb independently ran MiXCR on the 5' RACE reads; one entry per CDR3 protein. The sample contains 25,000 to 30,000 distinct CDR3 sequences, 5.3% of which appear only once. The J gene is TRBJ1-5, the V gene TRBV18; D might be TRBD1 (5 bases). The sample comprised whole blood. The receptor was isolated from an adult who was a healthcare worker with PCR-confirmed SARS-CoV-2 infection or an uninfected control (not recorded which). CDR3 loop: CASSPNARDQPQHF. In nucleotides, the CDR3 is TGTGCCAGCTCACCTAATGCCAGGGATCAGCCCCAGCATTTT.